This TCR beta chain originates from a study of shared clonotypes between healthy human individuals. Recent acute infections and vaccinations were absent in the healthy HIV-negative adult donors. The donors were all Caucasian adults (living in Nashville, Tennessee). CDR3 size: 15 residues. V lost 4 bases to trimming and J lost 5 bases; unmatched junction nucleotides: 10. Germline loops: CDR1 MDHEN, CDR2 SYDVKM. The authors sequenced unsorted PBMC DNA on ten immunoSEQ deep assay plates. As handled by the study authors: Filtering differed since immunoSEQ provided only junctions, with no quality scores. Libraries were prepared by immunoSEQ multiplex PCR; TCRdb keeps only in-frame clonotypes and omits some of them. V, J and clone size are taken as reported in that table, and D and trimming were inferred from the DNA itself. The sample contains hundreds of thousands of clones, around 80% of which appear only once.

This receptor was identified in a woman aged 40 to 50 in good health. Some clones in this sample may be carry-over from other donors' samples. The chain is built from TRBV28 and TRBJ2-7, with 8 bases lining up with TRBD1. The sequencing sample was made of PBMCs. The CDR3 bases are TGTGCCAGCAGTTCAGGACAGGGCATTCGGGACGAGCAGTACTTC. This sequence encodes CASSSGQGIRDEQYF.